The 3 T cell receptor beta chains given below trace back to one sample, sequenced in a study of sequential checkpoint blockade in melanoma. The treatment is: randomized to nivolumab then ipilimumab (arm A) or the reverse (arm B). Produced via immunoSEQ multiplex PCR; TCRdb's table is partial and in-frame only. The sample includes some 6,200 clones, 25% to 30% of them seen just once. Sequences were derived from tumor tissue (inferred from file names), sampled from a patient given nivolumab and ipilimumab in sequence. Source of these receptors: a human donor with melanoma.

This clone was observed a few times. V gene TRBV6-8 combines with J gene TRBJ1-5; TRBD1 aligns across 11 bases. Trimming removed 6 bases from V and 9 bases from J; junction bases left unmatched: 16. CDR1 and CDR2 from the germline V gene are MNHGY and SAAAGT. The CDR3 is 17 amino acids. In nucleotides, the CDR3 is TGTGCCAGCAGCACCTCTCCAACGGGACAGGGGGGTAGGCCCCAGCATTTT. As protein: CASSTSPTGQGGRPQHF.

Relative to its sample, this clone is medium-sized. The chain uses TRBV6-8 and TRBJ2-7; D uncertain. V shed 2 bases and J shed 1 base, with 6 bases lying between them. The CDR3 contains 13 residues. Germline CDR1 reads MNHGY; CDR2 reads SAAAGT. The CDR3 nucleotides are TGTGCCAGCAGTTACGGCGCTTCCTACGAGCAGTACTTC. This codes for CASSYGASYEQYF.

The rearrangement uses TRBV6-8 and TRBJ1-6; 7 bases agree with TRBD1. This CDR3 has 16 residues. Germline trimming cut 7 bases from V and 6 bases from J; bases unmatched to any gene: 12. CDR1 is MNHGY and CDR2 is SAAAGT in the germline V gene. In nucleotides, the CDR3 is TGTGCCAGCACCAGACAGGGACAGATCCTTAATTCACCCCTCCACTTT. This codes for CASTRQGQILNSPLHF.